Each of the 8 T cell receptor beta chains below was sequenced from the same sample in a study of cytomegalovirus exposure and HLA in healthy donors. The PCR made use of 60 Vbeta and 13 Jbeta primers. TCRdb keeps only in-frame clones here, not all; method: immunoSEQ multiplex PCR. The sample gives about 150,000 clones, approximately 85% of which show up once; 6% to 6.5% is in the top ten. Sequencing was done on a sample of PBMCs. All receptors derive from a man in his fifties in good health and CMV-seropositive.

As for this clone: The sample has other DNA sequences that encode this CDR3 too. The V gene is TRBV5-4, the J gene TRBJ2-3; 7 positions match TRBD2. This CDR3 is 16 amino acids long. Trimming took 0 bases from V and 0 from J; bases not matched to a gene: 4. Germline V lookup: CDR1 SGHNT, CDR2 YYREEE (reference sequence). CDR3 amino acids: CASSLGAGVSTDTQYF. DNA for the CDR3: TGTGCCAGCAGCTTGGGGGCGGGGGTGAGCACAGATACGCAGTATTTT.

V usage is TRBV5-1 and J usage is TRBJ1-2; D is ambiguous. The V gene lost 1 base and the J gene lost 0 bases, with 7 bases spanning the gap. The CDR3 consists of 14 residues. CDR1 SGHRS and CDR2 YFSETQ come from the germline V gene. The CDR3 nucleotides read TGCGCCAGCAGCTTGCTCACTTCTAACTATGGCTACACCTTC. Translation: CASSLLTSNYGYTF.

This chain joins TRBV7-6 and TRBJ2-1, with TRBD2 as a possible D gene (7 bases). Germline values: CDR1 SGHVS, CDR2 FNYEAQ. The length of the CDR3 is 17 residues. The ends were cut back, 6 bases at V and 0 bases at J, with 18 bases in the middle. CDR3 sequence (DNA): TGTGCCAGCAGTCGGACTAGGGGGGGACGCTCCTACAATGAGCAGTTCTTC. Its protein is CASSRTRGGRSYNEQFF. Based on the CDR3 plus reference TRBV7-6 and TRBJ2-1, the full variable domain is GAGVSQSPRYKVTKRGQDVALRCDPISGHVSLYWYRQALGQGPEFLTYFNYEAQQDKSGLPNDRFSAERPEGSISTLTIQRTEQRDSAMYRCASSRTRGGRSYNEQFFGPGTRLTVL.

This sequence joins TRBV10-2 and TRBJ1-1, with TRBD1 matching over 10 bases. This CDR3 has 19 amino acids. Germline V lookup: CDR1 WSHSY, CDR2 SAAADI. The trim removed 4 bases at V and 1 base at J, leaving 15 bases unmatched. CDR3 sequence: CASSGKAWDRGYGNTEAFF. The CDR3 bases are TGCGCCAGCAGTGGAAAGGCTTGGGACAGGGGATATGGGAACACTGAAGCTTTCTTT.

The chain employs TRBV27 and TRBJ2-1; 9 nucleotides agree with TRBD1. The CDR3 contains 11 residues. Looked up from germline, CDR1 is MNHEY and CDR2 is SMNVEV (reference sequence). V lost 8 bases and J lost 12; bases outside the gene matches: 5. Here the CDR3 DNA reads TGTGCCAGCGGTACAGGGGGCGGGCAGTTCTTC. Translation: CASGTGGGQFF.

This clone was found a few times. This chain links TRBV6-5 with TRBJ1-2; 7 bases align to TRBD1. Germline-derived CDR1 and CDR2 are MNHEY and SVGAGI. This CDR3 has 14 residues. V lost 5 bases and J lost 4; bases outside the gene matches: 7. CDR3 sequence: CASSGSGTAYGYTF. The CDR3 nucleotides are TGTGCCAGCAGTGGCTCCGGGACAGCCTATGGCTACACCTTC.

The genes are TRBV9 and TRBJ2-3; TRBD2 matches 11 bases. This CDR3 is 15 amino acids long. Germline CDR1 SGDLS, CDR2 YYNGEE. V lost 3 bases to trimming and J lost 5 bases; unmatched junction nucleotides: 5. The CDR3 sequence is CASSDIAGGLDTQYF. The CDR3 DNA reads TGTGCCAGCAGCGACATAGCGGGAGGGTTAGATACGCAGTATTTT.

The chain uses TRBV28 and TRBJ1-1; TRBD1 aligns across 9 bases. In germline, CDR1 is MDHEN, CDR2 SYDVKM. There are 15 residues in the CDR3. The V gene end was trimmed by 4 bases and the J gene end by 6 bases; junction bases not matched to a gene: 9. CDR3 bases: TGTGCCAGCAGTTCTGGGGGGACAGGGATCGCTGAAGCTTTCTTT. It specifies CASSSGGTGIAEAFF.